Presented here are 26 T cell receptor beta chains from one specimen sequenced in a study of T-cell memory formation after mild COVID-19. TCRdb re-called the 5' RACE reads through MiXCR, storing one row per CDR3 protein. The sample records under 450,000 distinct CDR3 sequences, over 13% being singletons. The sequenced sample consisted of PBMCs or a T cell subset sorted from them (not recorded which). The receptors were gathered from a man aged 18 to 29 who had mild COVID-19 (a few samples of this study predate the infection). Cell type and time point are not known.

The V and J genes are TRBV27 and TRBJ2-1, with unresolved D. V was pared by 1 base and J by 8 bases, with 15 bases between. Germline lookup yields CDR1 MNHEY and CDR2 SMNVEV (reference sequence). The CDR3 consists of 15 residues. As DNA, the CDR3 is TGTGCCAGCAGTTTATTCCAGGCCGGTGTCCATGAGCAGTTCTTC. It encodes CASSLFQAGVHEQFF.

V is TRBV12-3 or TRBV12-4 and J is TRBJ1-2, with D uncertain. V lost 7 bases and J lost 2, with 11 bases in between. This CDR3 has 13 amino acids. Here the CDR3 reads CASTLGTNYGYTF. The CDR3 region has the DNA TGTGCCAGCACCCTCGGAACCAACTATGGCTACACCTTC.

The chain is built from TRBV11-2 and TRBJ1-3; D gene unclear. The CDR3 has 18 amino acids. V lost 5 bases, J lost 1 base, and 21 bases lay in between. Germline V gene lookup returns CDR1 SGHAT and CDR2 FQNNGV. The CDR3 spells CASSTLRVGRQSGNTIYF. The DNA for the CDR3 is TGTGCCAGCAGCACCCTTCGAGTAGGCCGGCAATCTGGAAACACCATATATTTT.

This clonotype was recorded a few times. The chain employs TRBV6-5 and TRBJ2-1; 7 bases map to TRBD1. Trimming removed 0 bases from V and 5 bases from J; junction bases left unmatched: 1. The germline gives CDR1 MNHEY, CDR2 SVGAGI. This CDR3 spans 14 amino acids. The chain's CDR3 is CASSYSGTDNEQFF. CDR3 bases: TGTGCCAGCAGTTACTCCGGGACAGACAATGAGCAGTTCTTC.

This clonotype appeared a few times. The chain recombines TRBV28 with TRBJ2-6; D is ambiguous. The germline V gene encodes CDR1 MDHEN and CDR2 SYDVKM. This CDR3 spans 16 amino acids. Trimming pared 7 bases from V and 0 bases from J, leaving 13 bases between. CDR3 sequence: CASIPLPGSGANVLTF. CDR3 bases: TGTGCCAGCATCCCTTTACCGGGCTCTGGGGCCAACGTCCTGACTTTC.

V and J are TRBV7-2 and TRBJ2-1; D may match TRBD1 or TRBD2 (5 bases each). CDR1 and CDR2 from the germline V gene are SGHTA and FQGNSA. The ends were cut back, 5 bases at V and 5 bases at J, with 19 bases in the middle. The CDR3 extends over 16 amino acids. The CDR3 DNA reads TGTGCCAGCAGCCGGATCCGAAGAAGGGGACACAATGAGCAGTTCTTC. This translates into CASSRIRRRGHNEQFF. The variable domain in full, with the rest retrieved from reference TRBV7-2 and TRBJ2-1, is GAGVSQSPSNKVTEKGKDVELRCDPISGHTALYWYRQSLGQGLEFLIYFQGNSAPDKSGLPSDRFSAERTGGSVSTLTIQRTQQEDSAVYLCASSRIRRRGHNEQFFGPGTRLTVL.

This clonotype was picked up a small number of times. The genes are TRBV4-3 and TRBJ2-6; D uncertain. CDR3 length equals 16 residues. CDR1 is LGHNA, CDR2 YSLEER, per germline. With 2 bases removed from V and 10 bases from J, the gap between germline ends came to 18 bases. The CDR3 region has the DNA TGCGCCAGCAGCCAACGTCACGGACCCGTCATTAACGTCCTGACTTTC. Its translation is CASSQRHGPVINVLTF.

The chain has TRBV21-1 and TRBJ2-5. TRBV21-1 is annotated as a pseudogene. The CDR3 sequence is 12 residues long. CDR3 nucleotides: TGTGCCAGCATCAGGGTTGGAGAGACCCAGTACTTC. As protein: CASIRVGETQYF.

The chain has TRBV12-3 or TRBV12-4 and TRBJ2-2; the D is unclear. Trimming stripped 3 bases from V and 3 bases from J, with 11 bases between. The CDR3 runs 15 residues. In DNA form, the CDR3 reads TGTGCCAGCAGTTTTTACCAGGCACACACCGGGGAGCTGTTTTTT. This gives the protein CASSFYQAHTGELFF.

J is TRBJ1-4 and V is TRBV28; TRBD1 might be the D (6 bases). Looked up from germline, CDR1 is MDHEN and CDR2 is SYDVKM. The CDR3 is 14 amino acids. V lost 8 bases and J lost 3, with 13 bases in between. CDR3 sequence reads: CASEKGGSNEKLFF. In DNA form, the CDR3 reads TGTGCCAGCGAAAAAGGGGGGTCTAATGAAAAACTGTTTTTT.

This rearrangement joins TRBV6-5 to TRBJ1-1; D is perhaps TRBD1 (6 bases). This CDR3 contains 14 residues. In germline, CDR1 is MNHEY, CDR2 SVGAGI. Trimming shortened V by 4 bases and J by 9 bases, and 18 bases separated the two germline ends. CDR3: CASSSRGGAAKAFF. DNA of the CDR3: TGTGCCAGCAGTTCGAGGGGGGGGGCCGCTAAAGCTTTCTTT.

This rearrangement joins TRBV7-9 to TRBJ2-5; unclear D gene. Trimming left V 2 bases short and J 1 base short, with 11 bases between. The CDR3 length is 15 residues. From germline, CDR1 is SEHNR and CDR2 FQNEAQ (reference sequence). The CDR3 reads CASSLTVAVQETQYF. The CDR3 DNA reads as TGTGCCAGCAGCTTAACGGTCGCAGTCCAAGAGACCCAGTACTTC.

The rearrangement links TRBV5-1 to TRBJ2-2, with 9 bases that match TRBD2. Germline V lookup: CDR1 SGHRS, CDR2 YFSETQ. The CDR3 loop spans 20 amino acids. With 4 bases clipped from V and 3 bases from J, the junction kept 19 bases outside the gene matches. CDR3 region: CASSREVIAGVNGYTGELFF. CDR3 DNA: TGCGCCAGCAGCCGGGAGGTAATAGCGGGGGTCAACGGTTACACCGGGGAGCTGTTTTTT.

A few counts support this clonotype. The rearrangement uses TRBV12-3 or TRBV12-4 and TRBJ2-7; a possible D gene is TRBD1 (6 bases). The CDR3 consists of 12 residues. Trimming removed 4 bases at V and 2 bases at J, with 6 bases between. The CDR3 sequence: CASSWDTYEQYF. The DNA of the CDR3 is TGTGCCAGCAGTTGGGACACCTACGAGCAGTACTTC.

The chain's CDR3 is CASRSLGGLTQYF. As DNA, the CDR3 is TGTGCCAGCAGGTCACTGGGGGGGCTGACCCAGTACTTC. This sequence joins TRBV6-2 or TRBV6-3 and TRBJ2-5, with D possibly matching TRBD2 (7 bases). From germline, CDR1 is MNHEY and CDR2 SVGEGT. V was cut by 6 bases and J by 7 bases, with 15 bases left in between. This CDR3 comprises 13 residues.

This clonotype was observed a few times. The chain has TRBV7-9 and TRBJ1-1, with 7 bases aligning to TRBD1. Germline CDR1 SEHNR, CDR2 FQNEAQ (reference sequence). The J segment lost 5 bases and the V segment lost 5 bases, leaving 5 bases of the junction unmatched. This CDR3 is built from 13 residues. The CDR3 is CASSVNRGTEAFF. The CDR3 DNA is TGTGCCAGCAGCGTGAACAGGGGTACTGAAGCTTTCTTT.

The gene calls are TRBV27 and TRBJ2-3; D could derive from TRBD1 or TRBD2 (5 bases each). V shed 5 bases and J shed 2 bases, with 14 bases lying between them. CDR3 length: 15 residues. CDR1 is MNHEY and CDR2 is SMNVEV in the germline V gene (reference sequence). The CDR3 is CASSRDGLSTDTQYF. CDR3 nucleotides: TGTGCCAGCAGTCGGGACGGGTTGTCCACAGATACGCAGTATTTT.

The chain has TRBV20-1 and TRBJ2-7, with 14 bases fitting TRBD2. Unmatched junction bases numbered 3, after V lost 6 bases and J lost 2 bases. This CDR3 comprises 14 residues. Per the germline V gene, CDR1 is DFQATT and CDR2 is SNEGSKA (reference sequence). CDR3: CSAWTSGGPYEQYF. The CDR3 DNA is TGCAGTGCGTGGACTAGCGGGGGGCCCTACGAGCAGTACTTC.

This clonotype was seen only a few times. This chain links TRBV5-1 with TRBJ1-2; 10 bases fit TRBD1. Germline loops: CDR1 SGHRS, CDR2 YFSETQ. The CDR3 is 15 residues long. V trimming: 4 bases; J trimming: 6 bases; junction bases outside the gene matches: 9. CDR3 loop: CASSRGTGVGNGYTF. The CDR3 DNA reads TGCGCCAGCAGCCGGGGGACAGGGGTAGGAAATGGCTACACCTTC.

The chain couples TRBV7-2 to TRBJ2-7; 8 bases are a match to TRBD1. The CDR3 spans 16 residues. Germline assignment: CDR1 SGHTA and CDR2 FQGNSA. The V segment lost 2 bases and the J segment 1 base; nucleotides outside the gene matches: 7. The CDR3 spells CASSLSVRDRSYEQYF. CDR3 bases: TGTGCCAGCAGCTTATCGGTAAGGGACAGGTCCTACGAGCAGTACTTC.

The table lists this clonotype with a few counts. The chain couples TRBV10-3 to TRBJ2-1; TRBD1 or TRBD2 may be the D gene (7 bases each). This CDR3 has 13 amino acids. Germline CDR1 and CDR2: ENHRY and SYGVKD. V was cut by 6 bases and J by 8 bases, with 14 bases left in between. The CDR3 spells CAIRVRGRDEQFF. The CDR3 DNA reads as TGTGCCATCAGGGTCAGGGGGAGGGATGAGCAGTTCTTC.

This clonotype was seen ten or more times. The chain joins TRBV7-3 to TRBJ2-3; unclear D gene. The V end lost 5 bases, the J end lost 1 base, and 7 bases lay between the germline ends. This CDR3 is 13 amino acids long. CDR1 and CDR2 (germline): SGHTA, FQGTGA. The CDR3 reads CASSPQGTDTQYF. CDR3 nucleotides: TGTGCCAGCAGCCCTCAGGGCACAGATACGCAGTATTTT.

V and J are TRBV29-1 and TRBJ2-2; the D gene is possibly TRBD1 (5 bases). With 7 bases removed from V and 4 bases from J, the gap between germline ends came to 13 bases. The CDR3 totals 13 residues. Germline CDR1 reads SQVTM; CDR2 reads ANQGSEA. CDR3 nucleotide sequence: TGCAGCGCCCTACCGCAGGGCACCGGGGAGCTGTTTTTT. Translated, it gives CSALPQGTGELFF.

This clonotype was seen ten or more times. The chain joins TRBV5-1 to TRBJ2-6; maybe TRBD2 (6 bases). The CDR3 extends over 15 amino acids. The germline V and J ends were trimmed by 2 bases and 0 bases, with 6 bases remaining between them. Germline assignment: CDR1 SGHRS and CDR2 YFSETQ. DNA of the CDR3: TGCGCCAGCAGCTTACTAGCCTCTGGGGCCAACGTCCTGACTTTC. Its translation is CASSLLASGANVLTF.

A few counts support this clonotype. The chain carries TRBV11-2 and TRBJ1-6; D not resolved. From germline, CDR1 is SGHAT and CDR2 FQNNGV. There are 17 residues in the CDR3. Trimming cost V 5 bases and J 7 bases, with 21 bases left between them. The CDR3 bases are TGTGCCAGCAGCCTAACGCGGGTCGGGCGGGTCAATTCACCCCTCCACTTT. Its translation is CASSLTRVGRVNSPLHF. Together with reference TRBV11-2 and TRBJ1-6, the CDR3 gives the full variable domain: EAGVAQSPRYKIIEKRQSVAFWCNPISGHATLYWYQQILGQGPKLLIQFQNNGVVDDSQLPKDRFSAERLKGVDSTLKIQPAKLEDSAVYLCASSLTRVGRVNSPLHFGNGTRLTVT.

This sequence joins TRBV12-3 or TRBV12-4 and TRBJ2-1; 12 positions agree with TRBD2. The CDR3 runs 15 residues. J was trimmed by 7 bases and V by 4 bases; bases with no gene match: 5. The CDR3: CASSSSGGGKNEQFF. CDR3 nucleotides: TGTGCCAGCAGTTCTAGCGGGGGGGGCAAGAATGAGCAGTTCTTC.